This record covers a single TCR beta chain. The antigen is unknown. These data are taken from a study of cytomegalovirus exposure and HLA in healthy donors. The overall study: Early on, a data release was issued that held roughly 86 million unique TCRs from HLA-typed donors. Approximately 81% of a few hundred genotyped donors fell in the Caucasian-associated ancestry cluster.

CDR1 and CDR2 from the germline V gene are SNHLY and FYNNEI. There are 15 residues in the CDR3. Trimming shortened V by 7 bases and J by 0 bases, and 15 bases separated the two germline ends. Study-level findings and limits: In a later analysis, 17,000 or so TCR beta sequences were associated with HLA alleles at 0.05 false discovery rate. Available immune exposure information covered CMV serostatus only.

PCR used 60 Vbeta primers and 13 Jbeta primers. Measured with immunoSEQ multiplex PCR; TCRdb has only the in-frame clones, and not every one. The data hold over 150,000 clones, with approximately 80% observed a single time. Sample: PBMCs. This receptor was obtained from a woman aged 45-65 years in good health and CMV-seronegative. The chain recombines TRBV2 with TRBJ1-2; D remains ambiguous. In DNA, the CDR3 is TGTGCCAGCAAAAAAGAGGATAGTTCTAACTATGGCTACACCTTC. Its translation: CASKKEDSSNYGYTF.